This is a list of T cell receptor beta chains from one sample in a study of T cells in Graves' hyperthyroidism and ophthalmopathy. TCRdb called the multiplex PCR reads again in MiXCR, with one record for every CDR3 protein. Here the sample spans more than 450,000 distinct CDR3 sequences, 15% to 20% being singletons. The sequenced sample consisted of blood. The receptors stem from a man in his forties or fifties with Graves' ophthalmopathy. CDR3s include the opening cysteine and the closing phenylalanine or tryptophan. D genes are given only for firm matches. For some rows the clone size is stated as once, few or many, or as a class when expanded; others skip it.

- | TRBJ2-7 | few | TRBV13 | CASRFGGRSYEQYF | TGTGCCAGCAGATTTGGGGGTAGATCCTACGAGCAGTACTTC
- | TRBJ1-2 | - | TRBV6-1 | CASSERGAGYGYTF | TGTGCCAGCAGTGAACGAGGGGCAGGCTATGGCTACACCTTC
- | TRBJ2-4 | - | TRBV5-1 | CASRPTGGGNIQYF | TGCGCCAGCAGACCGACAGGAGGGGGGAACATTCAGTACTTC
TRBD1 | TRBJ2-1 | - | TRBV5-1 | CASSWGDREPEQFF | TGCGCCAGCAGCTGGGGGGACAGGGAACCTGAGCAGTTCTTC
TRBD2 | TRBJ2-3 | few | TRBV6-5 | CASSYDAGGGTDTQYF | TGTGCCAGCAGTTACGATGCGGGAGGTGGGACAGATACGCAGTATTTT
- | TRBJ2-7 | few | TRBV24-1 | CATMGTQDCYEQYF | TGTGCCACCATGGGCACCCAGGATTGCTACGAGCAGTACTTC
- | TRBJ2-3 | - | TRBV6-1 | CATSPGQIDTQYF | TGTGCCACCAGCCCGGGACAAATAGATACGCAGTATTTT
- | TRBJ2-2 | many | TRBV7-2 | CASSDTGIYTGELFF | TGTGCCAGCAGCGACACGGGAATTTACACCGGGGAGCTGTTTTTT
- | TRBJ2-7 | - | TRBV28 | CASSTQINNQGPSISYEQYF | TGTGCCAGCAGTACCCAGATCAATAACCAGGGCCCATCAATCTCCTACGAGCAGTACTTC
- | TRBJ2-2 | - | TRBV18 | CASSGTAETGELFF | TGTGCCAGCTCCGGAACCGCGGAGACCGGGGAGCTGTTTTTT
TRBD2 | TRBJ2-5 | many | TRBV9 | CASSPSGGAVETQYF | TGTGCCAGCAGCCCTAGCGGGGGGGCAGTTGAGACCCAGTACTTC
TRBD1 | TRBJ1-5 | few | TRBV30 | CAWSYTGGASQPQHF | TGTGCCTGGAGCTATACAGGGGGCGCTAGTCAGCCCCAGCATTTT